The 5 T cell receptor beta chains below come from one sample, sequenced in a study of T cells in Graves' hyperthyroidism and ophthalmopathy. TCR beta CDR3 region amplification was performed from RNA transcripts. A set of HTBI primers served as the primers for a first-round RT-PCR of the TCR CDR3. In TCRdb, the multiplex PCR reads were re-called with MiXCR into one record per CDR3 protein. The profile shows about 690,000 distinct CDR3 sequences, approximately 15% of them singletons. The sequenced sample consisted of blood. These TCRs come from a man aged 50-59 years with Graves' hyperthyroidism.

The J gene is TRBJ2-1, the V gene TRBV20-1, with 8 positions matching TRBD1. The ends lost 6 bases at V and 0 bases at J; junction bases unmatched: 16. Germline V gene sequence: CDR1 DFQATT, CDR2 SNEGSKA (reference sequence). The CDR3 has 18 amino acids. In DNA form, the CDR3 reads TGCAGTGCCAGAACGACAGGGGATCCCTCAAGCTCCTACAATGAGCAGTTCTTC. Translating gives CSARTTGDPSSSYNEQFF.

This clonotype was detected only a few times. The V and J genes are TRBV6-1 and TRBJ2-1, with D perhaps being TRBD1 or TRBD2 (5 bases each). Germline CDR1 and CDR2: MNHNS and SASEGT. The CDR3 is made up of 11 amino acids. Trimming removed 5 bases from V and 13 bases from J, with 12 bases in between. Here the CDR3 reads CASSSGPQQFF. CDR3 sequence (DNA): TGTGCCAGCAGTTCGGGACCTCAACAGTTCTTC.

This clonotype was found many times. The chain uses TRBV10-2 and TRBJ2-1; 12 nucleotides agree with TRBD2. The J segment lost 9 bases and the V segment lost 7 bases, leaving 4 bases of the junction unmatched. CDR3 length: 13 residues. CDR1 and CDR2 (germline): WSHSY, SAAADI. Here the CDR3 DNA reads TGCGCCAGCACACTAGCGGGAGGTGTTGAGCAGTTCTTC. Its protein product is CASTLAGGVEQFF.

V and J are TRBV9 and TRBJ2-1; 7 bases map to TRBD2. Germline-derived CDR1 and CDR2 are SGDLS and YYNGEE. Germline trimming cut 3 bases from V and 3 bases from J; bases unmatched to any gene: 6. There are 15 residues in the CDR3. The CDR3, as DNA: TGTGCCAGCAGCGCCCGGGGGGATGGCTACAATGAGCAGTTCTTC. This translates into CASSARGDGYNEQFF.

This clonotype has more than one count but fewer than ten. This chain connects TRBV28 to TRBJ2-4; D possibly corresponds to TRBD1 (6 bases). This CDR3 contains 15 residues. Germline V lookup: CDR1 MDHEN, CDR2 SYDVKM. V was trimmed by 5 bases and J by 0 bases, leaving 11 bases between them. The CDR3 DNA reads TGTGCCAGCAGTCCCGGACAGCTAGCCAAAAACATTCAGTACTTC. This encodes CASSPGQLAKNIQYF.